This T cell receptor beta chain appears in the sequencing data of a study of T cells in localized non-small cell lung cancer. Whole-study findings and limits: Among blood samples, higher T cell density accompanied longer overall survival. Heterogeneity is still possible, as just one tumor region was sequenced. When the top 100 tumor clones were examined, a median approximately 62 of them also appeared in the adjacent lung, which was paired and uninvolved.

The sample holds one count of this clone. Antigen specificity is unknown. CDR1 and CDR2 (germline): MNHNS, SASEGT. The CDR3 contains 12 residues. V was pared by 1 base and J by 7 bases, with 4 bases between. This table comes from immunoSEQ multiplex PCR, and its TCRdb copy is limited to in-frame clones, with some not included. The table records about 57,000 clones, approximately 90% of them present only once. The chain is built from TRBV6-1 and TRBJ2-2; no clear D gene. The source was peripheral blood, collected before any cancer treatment. This sequence originates from a man aged 40 to 69 with stage I lung adenocarcinoma. CDR3 region: CASSEVGGELFF. In nucleotides, the CDR3 is TGTGCCAGCAGTGAAGTGGGCGGGGAGCTGTTTTTT.